This T cell receptor beta chain was recovered during a study of cytomegalovirus exposure and HLA in healthy donors. Data came from immunoSEQ multiplex PCR; TCRdb stores just in-frame clones and leaves some out. The table lists approximately 300,000 clones, 86% of them singletons. The CDR3 has 14 residues. V was cut by 5 bases and J by 4 bases, with 15 bases left in between. Germline V lookup: CDR1 LGHNA, CDR2 YNFKEQ. This clonotype originated in a woman younger than 35 in good health and CMV-seronegative. The chain joins TRBV4-2 to TRBJ2-7; TRBD1 might be the D (6 bases). The source material was PBMCs. The CDR3: CASSSRDNSYEQYF. The CDR3 DNA sequence: TGTGCCAGCAGCTCCCGGGACAACTCTTACGAGCAGTACTTC.